Shown below are 5 T cell receptor beta chains from a single sample sequenced in a study of Ad26.COV2.S vaccination and SARS-CoV-2 variants. Generated by immunoSEQ multiplex PCR, the TCRdb table keeps only in-frame clones and is missing some. This sample has around 450,000 clones; 70% to 90% occur once, and the top ten carry less than 4.5%. Treatment defined: some 19 received Ad26.COV2.S at low or high dose, single or two shots; five or six received placebo; per-sample allocation not given. It was on day 63 after the first vaccine or placebo injection that samples were taken. Specimen: peripheral blood, collected in a trial of Ad26.COV2.S vaccine versus placebo. Source of these receptors: a person aged 18-65 years who received the Ad26.COV2.S COVID-19 vaccine or a placebo.

The chain has TRBV15 and TRBJ2-2, with 11 bases aligning to TRBD2. The V gene's germline CDR1 is LNHNV and CDR2 YYDKDF (reference sequence). This CDR3 has 16 amino acids. Losses at the gene ends were 5 bases for V and 7 bases for J; bases not matched to a gene: 9. The CDR3, as DNA: TGTGCCACCAGCGGCGAACTAGCGGGGGCTCTCGGGGAGCTGTTTTTT. Protein sequence: CATSGELAGALGELFF. The variable domain in full, completed from reference TRBV15 and TRBJ2-2, reads DAMVIQNPRYQVTQFGKPVTLSCSQTLNHNVMYWYQQKSSQAPKLLFHYYDKDFNNEADTPDNFQSRRPNTSFCFLDIRSPGLGDTAMYLCATSGELAGALGELFFGEGSRLTVL.

This chain connects TRBV7-2 to TRBJ2-6; weak D call: TRBD1 (6 bases). CDR3 size: 16 residues. CDR1 and CDR2 (germline): SGHTA, FQGNSA. The V gene lost 4 bases and the J gene lost 4 bases, with 14 bases spanning the gap. CDR3 in amino acids: CASSSNREAGANVLTF. The CDR3, as DNA: TGTGCCAGCAGCTCGAACAGGGAAGCCGGGGCCAACGTCCTGACTTTC.

The chain uses TRBV5-5 and TRBJ2-2; possibly TRBD1 for D (6 bases). CDR1 is SGHKS and CDR2 is YYEKEE in the germline V gene (reference sequence). Trimming shortened V by 1 base and J by 4 bases, and 11 bases separated the two germline ends. This CDR3 comprises 15 residues. The CDR3 region is CASSLTGPGTGELFF. DNA of the CDR3: TGTGCCAGCAGCTTGACAGGGCCGGGCACCGGGGAGCTGTTTTTT. Filled out from reference TRBV5-5 and TRBJ2-2, the complete variable domain reads DAGVTQSPTHLIKTRGQQVTLRCSPISGHKSVSWYQQVLGQGPQFIFQYYEKEERGRGNFPDRFSARQFPNYSSELNVNALLLGDSALYLCASSLTGPGTGELFFGEGSRLTVL.

This rearrangement joins TRBV19 to TRBJ2-3; D is perhaps TRBD1 or TRBD2 (6 bases each). CDR1 and CDR2 from the germline V gene are LNHDA and SQIVND (reference sequence). The CDR3 totals 14 residues. V was trimmed by 5 bases and J by 6 bases, leaving 15 bases between them. The chain's CDR3 is CASSDRGAQDTQYF. Here the CDR3 DNA reads TGTGCCAGTAGTGATAGGGGGGCACAGGATACGCAGTATTTT.

This clone was recorded a few times. The V gene is TRBV4-3, the J gene TRBJ1-1; possible D gene TRBD1, 5 bases. The CDR3 loop spans 16 amino acids. CDR1 is LGHNA and CDR2 is YSLEER in the germline V gene. Trimming left V 1 base short and J 3 bases short, with 15 bases between. CDR3 protein: CASSQVYGGSDTEAFF. The CDR3 coding sequence is TGCGCCAGCAGCCAAGTATATGGGGGGTCGGACACTGAAGCTTTCTTT.